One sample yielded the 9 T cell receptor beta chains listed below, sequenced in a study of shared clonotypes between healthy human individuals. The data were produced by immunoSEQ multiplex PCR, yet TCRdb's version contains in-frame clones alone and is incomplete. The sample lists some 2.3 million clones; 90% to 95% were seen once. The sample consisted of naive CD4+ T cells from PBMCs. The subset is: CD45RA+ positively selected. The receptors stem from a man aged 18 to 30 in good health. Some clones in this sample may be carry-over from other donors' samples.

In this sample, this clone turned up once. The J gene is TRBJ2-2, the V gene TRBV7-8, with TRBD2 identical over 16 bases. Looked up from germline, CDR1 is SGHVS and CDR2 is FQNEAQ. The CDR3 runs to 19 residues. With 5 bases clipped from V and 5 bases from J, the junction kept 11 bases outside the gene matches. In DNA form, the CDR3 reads TGTGCCAGCAGCCGAACCGGGACTAGCGGGAGGGCGTATACCGGGGAGCTGTTTTTT. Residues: CASSRTGTSGRAYTGELFF.

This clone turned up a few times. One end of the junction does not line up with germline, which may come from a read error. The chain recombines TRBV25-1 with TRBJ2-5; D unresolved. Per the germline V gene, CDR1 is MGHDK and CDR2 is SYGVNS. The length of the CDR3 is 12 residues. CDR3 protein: CASTRSGEPQYF. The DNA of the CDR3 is TGTGCCAGCACTCGATCTGGAGAGCCCCAGTACTTC.

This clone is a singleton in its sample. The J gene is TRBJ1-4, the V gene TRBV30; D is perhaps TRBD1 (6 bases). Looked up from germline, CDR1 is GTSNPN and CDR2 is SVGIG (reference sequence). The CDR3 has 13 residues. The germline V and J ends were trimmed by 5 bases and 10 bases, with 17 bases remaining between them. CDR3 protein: CAWSLGGGGKLFF. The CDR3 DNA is TGTGCCTGGTCCTTAGGGGGGGGTGGAAAACTGTTTTTT.

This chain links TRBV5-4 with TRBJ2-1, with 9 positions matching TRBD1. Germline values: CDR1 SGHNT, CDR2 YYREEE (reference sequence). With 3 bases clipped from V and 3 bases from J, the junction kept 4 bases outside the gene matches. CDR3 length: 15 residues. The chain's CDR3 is CASSSATGGYNEQFF. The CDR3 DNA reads TGTGCCAGCAGCTCCGCGACAGGGGGCTACAATGAGCAGTTCTTC.

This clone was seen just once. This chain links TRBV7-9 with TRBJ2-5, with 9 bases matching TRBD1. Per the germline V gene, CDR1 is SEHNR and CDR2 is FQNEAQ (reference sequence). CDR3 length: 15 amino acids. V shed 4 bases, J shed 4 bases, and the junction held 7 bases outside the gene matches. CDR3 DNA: TGTGCCAGCAGCTCATACAGGGGGCTGCGAGAGACCCAGTACTTC. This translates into CASSSYRGLRETQYF. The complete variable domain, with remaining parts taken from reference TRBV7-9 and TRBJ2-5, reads DTGVSQNPRHKITKRGQNVTFRCDPISEHNRLYWYRQTLGQGPEFLTYFQNEAQLEKSRLLSDRFSAERPKGSFSTLEIQRTEQGDSAMYLCASSSYRGLRETQYFGPGTRLLVL.

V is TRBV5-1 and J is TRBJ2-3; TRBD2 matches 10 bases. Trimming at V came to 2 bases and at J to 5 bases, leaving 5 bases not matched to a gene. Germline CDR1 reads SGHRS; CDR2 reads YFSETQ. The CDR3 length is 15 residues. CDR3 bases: TGCGCCAGCAGCTTCAGCGGGAGGGGAGGAGATACGCAGTATTTT. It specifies CASSFSGRGGDTQYF.

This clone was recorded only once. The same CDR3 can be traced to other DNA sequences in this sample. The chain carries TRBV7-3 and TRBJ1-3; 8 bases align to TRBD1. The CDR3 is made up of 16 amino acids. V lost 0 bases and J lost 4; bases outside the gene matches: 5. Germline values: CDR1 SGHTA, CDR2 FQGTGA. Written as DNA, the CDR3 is TGTGCCAGCAGCTTAACCGGACAGGGATCCGGAAACACCATATATTTT. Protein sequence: CASSLTGQGSGNTIYF.

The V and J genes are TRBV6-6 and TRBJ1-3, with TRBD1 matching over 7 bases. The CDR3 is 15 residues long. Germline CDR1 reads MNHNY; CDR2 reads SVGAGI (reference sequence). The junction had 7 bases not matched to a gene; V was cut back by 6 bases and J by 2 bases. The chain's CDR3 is CASRTRTGPGNTIYF. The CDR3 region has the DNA TGTGCCAGCAGAACTCGGACAGGCCCTGGAAACACCATATATTTT.

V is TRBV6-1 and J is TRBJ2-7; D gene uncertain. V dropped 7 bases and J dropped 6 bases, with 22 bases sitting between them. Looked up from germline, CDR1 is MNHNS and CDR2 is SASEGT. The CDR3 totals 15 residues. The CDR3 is CASTRLLPTLGEQYF. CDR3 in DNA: TGTGCCAGCACCAGACTTCTTCCCACTCTGGGCGAGCAGTACTTC.